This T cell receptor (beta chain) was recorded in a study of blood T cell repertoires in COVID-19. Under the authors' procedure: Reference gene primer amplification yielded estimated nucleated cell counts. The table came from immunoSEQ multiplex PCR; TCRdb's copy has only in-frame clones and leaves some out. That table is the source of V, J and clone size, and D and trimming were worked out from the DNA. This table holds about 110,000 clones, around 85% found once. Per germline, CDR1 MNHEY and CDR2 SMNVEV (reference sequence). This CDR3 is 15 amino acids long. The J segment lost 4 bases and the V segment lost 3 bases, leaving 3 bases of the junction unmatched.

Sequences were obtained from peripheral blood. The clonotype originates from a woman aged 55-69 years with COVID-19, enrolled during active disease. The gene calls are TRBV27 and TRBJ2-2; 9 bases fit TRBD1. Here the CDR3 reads CASSFETGGTGELFF. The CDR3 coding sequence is TGTGCCAGCAGTTTTGAGACAGGGGGCACCGGGGAGCTGTTTTTT.